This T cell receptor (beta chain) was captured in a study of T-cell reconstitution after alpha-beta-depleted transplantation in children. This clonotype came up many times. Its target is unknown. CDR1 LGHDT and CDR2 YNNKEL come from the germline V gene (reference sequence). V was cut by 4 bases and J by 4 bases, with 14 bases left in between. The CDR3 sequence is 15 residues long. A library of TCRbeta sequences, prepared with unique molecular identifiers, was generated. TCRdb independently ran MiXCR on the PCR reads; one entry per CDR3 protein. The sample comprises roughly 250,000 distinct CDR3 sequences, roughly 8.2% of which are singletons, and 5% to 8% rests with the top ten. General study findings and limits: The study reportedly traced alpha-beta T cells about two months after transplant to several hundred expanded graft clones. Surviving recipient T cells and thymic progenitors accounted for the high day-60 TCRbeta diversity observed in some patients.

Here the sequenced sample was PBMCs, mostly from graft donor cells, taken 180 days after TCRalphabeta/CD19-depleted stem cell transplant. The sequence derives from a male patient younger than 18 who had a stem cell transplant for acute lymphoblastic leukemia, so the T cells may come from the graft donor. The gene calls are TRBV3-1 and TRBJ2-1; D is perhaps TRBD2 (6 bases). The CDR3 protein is CASSPPGLTYNEQFF. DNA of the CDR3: TGTGCCAGCAGCCCCCCCGGACTAACTTACAATGAGCAGTTCTTC.